A selection of T cell receptor beta chains follows, all from one sample in a study of blood T cell repertoires in COVID-19. Profiled with immunoSEQ multiplex PCR; TCRdb holds only in-frame clones, not every one. Among around 140,000 clones listed, approximately 86% were seen once. What was sequenced was peripheral blood. The receptors stem from a woman aged 70-85 years with COVID-19, enrolled during active disease. The CDR3 runs from the conserved cysteine through the conserved F or W. A D gene is named only where the DNA matches it firmly. Part of the rows lack a size; the others show once, few, many or a class for expanded clones.

d_call j_call cdr3_length v_call clone_size cdr3_nt cdr3_aa
. TRBJ2-1 15 TRBV7-2 . TGTGCCAGCAGCTTTGTCGTCGGCTCCTACAATGAGCAGTTCTTC CASSFVVGSYNEQFF
TRBD1 TRBJ2-7 14 TRBV3-1/TRBV3-2 once TGTGCCAGCAGCCAGGGGACAGGAATCTACGAGCAGTACTTC CASSQGTGIYEQYF
TRBD1 TRBJ2-3 18 TRBV11-2 . TGTGCCAGCAGTTACGGGTTATACCGGGACAGTAACCCAGATACGCAGTATTTT CASSYGLYRDSNPDTQYF
TRBD1 TRBJ1-5 16 TRBV28 once TGTGCCAGCAGTTTATATGAGGGACAGGGACGTCAGCCCCAGCATTTT CASSLYEGQGRQPQHF
TRBD1 TRBJ1-2 15 TRBV18 . TGTGCCAGCTCACCAACCGGGACAGACCACTATGGCTACACCTTC CASSPTGTDHYGYTF
. TRBJ1-4 16 TRBV7-9 . TGTGCCAGCAGCTTAGGTTTAGGGGCAGCTAATGAAAAACTGTTTTTT CASSLGLGAANEKLFF
. TRBJ1-1 14 TRBV3-1/TRBV3-2 . TGTGCCACCACTCTCGGACAGCGGAACACTGAAGCTTTCTTT CATTLGQRNTEAFF
. TRBJ2-1 14 TRBV7-9 . TGTGCCAGCAGCTTCACGGGGACCTACAATGAGCAGTTCTTC CASSFTGTYNEQFF
TRBD2 TRBJ2-3 19 TRBV10-1 . TGCGCCAGCAGTGAGTCGTTTAGCGGGGGGGCGAGCCGCACAGATACGCAGTATTTT CASSESFSGGASRTDTQYF
. TRBJ2-5 14 TRBV2 . TGTGCCAGCAGTAAGACAGGTTTCCAAGAGACCCAGTACTTC CASSKTGFQETQYF
TRBD2 TRBJ2-1 15 TRBV2 . TGTGCCAGCAGTGCGGGGGGACTAGGAGACAATGAGCAGTTCTTC CASSAGGLGDNEQFF
TRBD1 TRBJ1-2 13 TRBV30 . TGTGCCTGGAGAGAACAGGGGGCAGATGGCTACACCTTC CAWREQGADGYTF
TRBD1 TRBJ1-2 14 TRBV6-5 . TGTGCCAGCAGTCGAAGACAGGGGGGAAATGGCTACACCTTC CASSRRQGGNGYTF
. TRBJ1-2 11 TRBV29-1 once TGCAGCGTTGAAAATACGGGTGGCTACACCTTC CSVENTGGYTF
TRBD2 TRBJ2-2 16 TRBV5-1 . TGCGCCAGCAGCTGGGGACTAGCGAGGAACACCGGGGAGCTGTTTTTT CASSWGLARNTGELFF
TRBD1 TRBJ1-1 14 TRBV12-5 once TGTGCTAGTGGTCCAGGACAGGGAAAGACTGAAGCTTTCTTT CASGPGQGKTEAFF
. TRBJ2-3 15 TRBV5-1 . TGCGCCAGCAGCTTGGGGTCGGGGGGCCGAGATACGCAGTATTTT CASSLGSGGRDTQYF
. TRBJ2-7 12 TRBV12-3/TRBV12-4 . TGTGCCAGCAGTTCGGGGTTTGACGAGCAGTACTTC CASSSGFDEQYF
TRBD1 TRBJ2-2 16 TRBV3-1/TRBV3-2 once TGTGCCAGCAGCCCCAGAAGGACAGGGGGGACCGGGGAGCTGTTTTTT CASSPRRTGGTGELFF
. TRBJ1-2 13 TRBV25-1 . TGTGCCAGCAGTGAATCTAACGATCGGGGCTACACCTTC CASSESNDRGYTF
. TRBJ1-4 14 TRBV4-1 once TGCGCCAGCAGCCAAACAGGGAATAATGAAAAACTGTTTTTT CASSQTGNNEKLFF
TRBD1 TRBJ2-1 13 TRBV27 few TGTGCCATCGGGACAGGGTTGGGCAATGAGCAGTTCTTC CAIGTGLGNEQFF
. TRBJ2-2 16 TRBV11-3 . TGTGCCAGCAGCTTAGGGTCGGCGACAGGCGACCGGGAGCTGTTTTTT CASSLGSATGDRELFF
TRBD1 TRBJ2-7 15 TRBV11-3 . TGTGCCAGCAGCTCGGGACAGGGGGACTCCTACGAGCAGTACTTC CASSSGQGDSYEQYF
. TRBJ2-3 15 TRBV10-3 . TGTGCCATCAGTGATGGCGGGGTGAGCACAGATACGCAGTATTTT CAISDGGVSTDTQYF
TRBD1 TRBJ1-4 14 TRBV7-9 few TGTGCCAGCAGCCGGGACAGGGAAAATGAAAAACTGTTTTTT CASSRDRENEKLFF
. TRBJ2-7 12 TRBV7-2 . TGTGCCAGCAGGCGGGGCGGATACGAGCAGTACTTC CASRRGGYEQYF
. TRBJ1-3 17 TRBV7-9 . TGTGCCAGCAGCACCAGCGTTGGGACTTCCTCTGGAAACACCATATATTTT CASSTSVGTSSGNTIYF
TRBD1 TRBJ1-1 12 TRBV29-1 . TGCAGCGGCAACAGGGGCGAGAATGAAGCTTTCTTT CSGNRGENEAFF
TRBD2 TRBJ2-7 12 TRBV2 . TGTGCCAGTTCGCGGGGGGGCGTCGAGCAGTACTTC CASSRGGVEQYF